This T cell receptor beta chain was profiled in a study of blood T cell repertoires in COVID-19. Profiling relied on immunoSEQ multiplex PCR, and the TCRdb table lists in-frame clones only, not all of them. This table holds 150,000 or so clones, about 93% found once. The CDR3 is 18 residues long. The V gene's germline CDR1 is WSHSY and CDR2 SAAADI. Trimming removed 5 bases at V and 1 base at J, with 23 bases between. This clonotype was sampled from a woman aged 45-65 years with acute or convalescent COVID-19. Sequencing was done on a sample of peripheral blood. The rearrangement uses TRBV10-2 and TRBJ1-1, with a weak D call TRBD1 (6 bases). For the CDR3, the DNA is TGCGCCAGCAGTTCTCAACTCGGACAGAGTTACCCGAACACTGAAGCTTTCTTT. Protein sequence: CASSSQLGQSYPNTEAFF.